Here is one T cell receptor (beta chain) with its context. Its target is unknown. V gave up 6 bases and J gave up 2 bases, with 13 bases separating them. The CDR3 extends over 15 amino acids. CDR1 is SNHLY and CDR2 is FYNNEI in the germline V gene. Data came from immunoSEQ multiplex PCR; TCRdb stores just in-frame clones and leaves some out. The sample shows fewer than 200,000 clones, roughly 92% of them seen only once. The entry originates in a study of T cell responses to AZD1222 COVID-19 vaccine. Study-level findings and limits: Rises in breadth and depth of Spike-specific TCRs came after two AZD1222 doses.

The sample here was peripheral blood, taken on day 0 of AZD1222 vaccination. The sequence derives from an adult in good health. The chain links TRBV2 to TRBJ1-4; maybe TRBD1 (6 bases). CDR3 sequence: CASRTQGFTNEKLFF. DNA of the CDR3: TGTGCCAGCAGGACGCAGGGGTTCACTAATGAAAAACTGTTTTTT. The whole variable domain, remainder taken from reference TRBV2 and TRBJ1-4, is EPEVTQTPSHQVTQMGQEVILRCVPISNHLYFYWYRQILGQKVEFLVSFYNNEISEKSEIFDDQFSVERPDGSNFTLKIRSTKLEDSAMYFCASRTQGFTNEKLFFGSGTQLSVL.